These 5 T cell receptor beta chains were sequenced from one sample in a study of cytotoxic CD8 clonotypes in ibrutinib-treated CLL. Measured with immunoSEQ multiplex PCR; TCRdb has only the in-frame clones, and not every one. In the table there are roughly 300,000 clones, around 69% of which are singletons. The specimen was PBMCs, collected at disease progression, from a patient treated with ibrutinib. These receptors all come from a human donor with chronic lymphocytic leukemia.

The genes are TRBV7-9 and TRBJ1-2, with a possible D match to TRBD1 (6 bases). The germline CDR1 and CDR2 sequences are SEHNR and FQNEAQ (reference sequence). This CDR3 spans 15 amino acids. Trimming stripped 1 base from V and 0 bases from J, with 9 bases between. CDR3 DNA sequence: TGTGCCAGCAGCTTAGTATCAGGGGCTAACTATGGCTACACCTTC. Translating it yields CASSLVSGANYGYTF.

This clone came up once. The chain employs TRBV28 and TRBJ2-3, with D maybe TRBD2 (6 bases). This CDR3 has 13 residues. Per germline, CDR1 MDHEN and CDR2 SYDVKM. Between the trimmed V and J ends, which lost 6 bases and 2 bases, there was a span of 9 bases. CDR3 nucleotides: TGTGCCAGCAGCCTAGCGCCCACAGATACGCAGTATTTT. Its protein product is CASSLAPTDTQYF.

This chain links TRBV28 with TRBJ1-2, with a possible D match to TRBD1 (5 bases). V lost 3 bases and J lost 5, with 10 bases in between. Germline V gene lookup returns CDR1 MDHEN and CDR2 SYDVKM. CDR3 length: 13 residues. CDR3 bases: TGTGCCAGCAGTTTGTCCAGGGAGTATGGCTACACCTTC. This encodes CASSLSREYGYTF.

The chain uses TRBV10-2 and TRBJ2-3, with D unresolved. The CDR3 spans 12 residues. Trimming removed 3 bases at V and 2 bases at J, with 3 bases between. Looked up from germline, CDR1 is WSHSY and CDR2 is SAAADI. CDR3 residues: CASSDHTDTQYF. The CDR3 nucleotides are TGCGCCAGCAGTGACCACACAGATACGCAGTATTTT.

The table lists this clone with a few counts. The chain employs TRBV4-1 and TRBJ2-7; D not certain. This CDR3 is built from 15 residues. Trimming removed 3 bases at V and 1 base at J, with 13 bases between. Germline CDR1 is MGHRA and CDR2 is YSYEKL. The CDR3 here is CASSQGLLGSYEQYF. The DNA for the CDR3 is TGCGCCAGCAGCCAGGGCCTCTTGGGTTCCTACGAGCAGTACTTC.